This T cell receptor beta chain was obtained from a study of T cells in localized non-small cell lung cancer. TCRdb's table, derived via immunoSEQ multiplex PCR, lists solely in-frame clones and lacks some. Found here are about 40,000 clones, approximately 86% of them singletons; the top ten hold roughly 6.1%. V was trimmed by 6 bases and J by 3 bases, leaving 11 bases between them. The CDR3 totals 13 residues. Looked up from germline, CDR1 is MNHNS and CDR2 is SASEGT. The starting material was peripheral blood, obtained before any cancer treatment. The clonotype comes from a man between 40 and 70 years old with stage I lung adenocarcinoma. The chain combines TRBV6-1 with TRBJ1-2; D remains ambiguous. CDR3 nucleotide sequence: TGTGCCAGCAGGGTGAGCGGGGACTATGGCTACACCTTC. It encodes CASRVSGDYGYTF.